The clone carrying this T cell receptor beta chain was counted once. Its target is unknown. These data come from a study of vaccination effects on CD4 cells after COVID-19. With the ViraFEST assay, the study expanded antigen-specific CD4+ T cells using viral peptide pools, then sequenced them. Cultured cells yielded isolated CD4+ T cells after 10 days. Convalescent patients had PCR-confirmed SARS-CoV-2 infection between March and December 2020. The authors replaced half the medium with IL-2 medium on days 3 and 7. Looked up from germline, CDR1 is LGHNA and CDR2 is YSLEER. Deletions cut 0 bases from V and 8 bases from J, with 10 bases between. The length of the CDR3 is 14 residues. Assay: immunoSEQ multiplex PCR; the TCRdb copy retains only in-frame clones and omits some. The sample includes tens of thousands of clones, about 73% of them seen just once. General study findings and limits: Among infection- and vaccine-induced clones, marked clonal contraction occurred late after vaccination. Spike-reactive clones detected post-vaccine in convalescents consisted mainly of new vaccine-induced clones. Convalescent patients were scarce in the study, and it lacked early post-infection timepoints.

Material: CD4+ T cells from PBMCs cultured with HCoV-NL63 spike peptides, obtained before COVID-19 vaccination. The gene calls are TRBV4-3 and TRBJ1-4; tentatively, D is TRBD1 (5 bases). The origin of this receptor is a human donor who had a prior SARS-CoV-2 infection. The CDR3 loop reads CASSQDLGREKLFF. CDR3 nucleotide sequence: TGCGCCAGCAGCCAAGATCTGGGGCGGGAAAAACTGTTTTTT.